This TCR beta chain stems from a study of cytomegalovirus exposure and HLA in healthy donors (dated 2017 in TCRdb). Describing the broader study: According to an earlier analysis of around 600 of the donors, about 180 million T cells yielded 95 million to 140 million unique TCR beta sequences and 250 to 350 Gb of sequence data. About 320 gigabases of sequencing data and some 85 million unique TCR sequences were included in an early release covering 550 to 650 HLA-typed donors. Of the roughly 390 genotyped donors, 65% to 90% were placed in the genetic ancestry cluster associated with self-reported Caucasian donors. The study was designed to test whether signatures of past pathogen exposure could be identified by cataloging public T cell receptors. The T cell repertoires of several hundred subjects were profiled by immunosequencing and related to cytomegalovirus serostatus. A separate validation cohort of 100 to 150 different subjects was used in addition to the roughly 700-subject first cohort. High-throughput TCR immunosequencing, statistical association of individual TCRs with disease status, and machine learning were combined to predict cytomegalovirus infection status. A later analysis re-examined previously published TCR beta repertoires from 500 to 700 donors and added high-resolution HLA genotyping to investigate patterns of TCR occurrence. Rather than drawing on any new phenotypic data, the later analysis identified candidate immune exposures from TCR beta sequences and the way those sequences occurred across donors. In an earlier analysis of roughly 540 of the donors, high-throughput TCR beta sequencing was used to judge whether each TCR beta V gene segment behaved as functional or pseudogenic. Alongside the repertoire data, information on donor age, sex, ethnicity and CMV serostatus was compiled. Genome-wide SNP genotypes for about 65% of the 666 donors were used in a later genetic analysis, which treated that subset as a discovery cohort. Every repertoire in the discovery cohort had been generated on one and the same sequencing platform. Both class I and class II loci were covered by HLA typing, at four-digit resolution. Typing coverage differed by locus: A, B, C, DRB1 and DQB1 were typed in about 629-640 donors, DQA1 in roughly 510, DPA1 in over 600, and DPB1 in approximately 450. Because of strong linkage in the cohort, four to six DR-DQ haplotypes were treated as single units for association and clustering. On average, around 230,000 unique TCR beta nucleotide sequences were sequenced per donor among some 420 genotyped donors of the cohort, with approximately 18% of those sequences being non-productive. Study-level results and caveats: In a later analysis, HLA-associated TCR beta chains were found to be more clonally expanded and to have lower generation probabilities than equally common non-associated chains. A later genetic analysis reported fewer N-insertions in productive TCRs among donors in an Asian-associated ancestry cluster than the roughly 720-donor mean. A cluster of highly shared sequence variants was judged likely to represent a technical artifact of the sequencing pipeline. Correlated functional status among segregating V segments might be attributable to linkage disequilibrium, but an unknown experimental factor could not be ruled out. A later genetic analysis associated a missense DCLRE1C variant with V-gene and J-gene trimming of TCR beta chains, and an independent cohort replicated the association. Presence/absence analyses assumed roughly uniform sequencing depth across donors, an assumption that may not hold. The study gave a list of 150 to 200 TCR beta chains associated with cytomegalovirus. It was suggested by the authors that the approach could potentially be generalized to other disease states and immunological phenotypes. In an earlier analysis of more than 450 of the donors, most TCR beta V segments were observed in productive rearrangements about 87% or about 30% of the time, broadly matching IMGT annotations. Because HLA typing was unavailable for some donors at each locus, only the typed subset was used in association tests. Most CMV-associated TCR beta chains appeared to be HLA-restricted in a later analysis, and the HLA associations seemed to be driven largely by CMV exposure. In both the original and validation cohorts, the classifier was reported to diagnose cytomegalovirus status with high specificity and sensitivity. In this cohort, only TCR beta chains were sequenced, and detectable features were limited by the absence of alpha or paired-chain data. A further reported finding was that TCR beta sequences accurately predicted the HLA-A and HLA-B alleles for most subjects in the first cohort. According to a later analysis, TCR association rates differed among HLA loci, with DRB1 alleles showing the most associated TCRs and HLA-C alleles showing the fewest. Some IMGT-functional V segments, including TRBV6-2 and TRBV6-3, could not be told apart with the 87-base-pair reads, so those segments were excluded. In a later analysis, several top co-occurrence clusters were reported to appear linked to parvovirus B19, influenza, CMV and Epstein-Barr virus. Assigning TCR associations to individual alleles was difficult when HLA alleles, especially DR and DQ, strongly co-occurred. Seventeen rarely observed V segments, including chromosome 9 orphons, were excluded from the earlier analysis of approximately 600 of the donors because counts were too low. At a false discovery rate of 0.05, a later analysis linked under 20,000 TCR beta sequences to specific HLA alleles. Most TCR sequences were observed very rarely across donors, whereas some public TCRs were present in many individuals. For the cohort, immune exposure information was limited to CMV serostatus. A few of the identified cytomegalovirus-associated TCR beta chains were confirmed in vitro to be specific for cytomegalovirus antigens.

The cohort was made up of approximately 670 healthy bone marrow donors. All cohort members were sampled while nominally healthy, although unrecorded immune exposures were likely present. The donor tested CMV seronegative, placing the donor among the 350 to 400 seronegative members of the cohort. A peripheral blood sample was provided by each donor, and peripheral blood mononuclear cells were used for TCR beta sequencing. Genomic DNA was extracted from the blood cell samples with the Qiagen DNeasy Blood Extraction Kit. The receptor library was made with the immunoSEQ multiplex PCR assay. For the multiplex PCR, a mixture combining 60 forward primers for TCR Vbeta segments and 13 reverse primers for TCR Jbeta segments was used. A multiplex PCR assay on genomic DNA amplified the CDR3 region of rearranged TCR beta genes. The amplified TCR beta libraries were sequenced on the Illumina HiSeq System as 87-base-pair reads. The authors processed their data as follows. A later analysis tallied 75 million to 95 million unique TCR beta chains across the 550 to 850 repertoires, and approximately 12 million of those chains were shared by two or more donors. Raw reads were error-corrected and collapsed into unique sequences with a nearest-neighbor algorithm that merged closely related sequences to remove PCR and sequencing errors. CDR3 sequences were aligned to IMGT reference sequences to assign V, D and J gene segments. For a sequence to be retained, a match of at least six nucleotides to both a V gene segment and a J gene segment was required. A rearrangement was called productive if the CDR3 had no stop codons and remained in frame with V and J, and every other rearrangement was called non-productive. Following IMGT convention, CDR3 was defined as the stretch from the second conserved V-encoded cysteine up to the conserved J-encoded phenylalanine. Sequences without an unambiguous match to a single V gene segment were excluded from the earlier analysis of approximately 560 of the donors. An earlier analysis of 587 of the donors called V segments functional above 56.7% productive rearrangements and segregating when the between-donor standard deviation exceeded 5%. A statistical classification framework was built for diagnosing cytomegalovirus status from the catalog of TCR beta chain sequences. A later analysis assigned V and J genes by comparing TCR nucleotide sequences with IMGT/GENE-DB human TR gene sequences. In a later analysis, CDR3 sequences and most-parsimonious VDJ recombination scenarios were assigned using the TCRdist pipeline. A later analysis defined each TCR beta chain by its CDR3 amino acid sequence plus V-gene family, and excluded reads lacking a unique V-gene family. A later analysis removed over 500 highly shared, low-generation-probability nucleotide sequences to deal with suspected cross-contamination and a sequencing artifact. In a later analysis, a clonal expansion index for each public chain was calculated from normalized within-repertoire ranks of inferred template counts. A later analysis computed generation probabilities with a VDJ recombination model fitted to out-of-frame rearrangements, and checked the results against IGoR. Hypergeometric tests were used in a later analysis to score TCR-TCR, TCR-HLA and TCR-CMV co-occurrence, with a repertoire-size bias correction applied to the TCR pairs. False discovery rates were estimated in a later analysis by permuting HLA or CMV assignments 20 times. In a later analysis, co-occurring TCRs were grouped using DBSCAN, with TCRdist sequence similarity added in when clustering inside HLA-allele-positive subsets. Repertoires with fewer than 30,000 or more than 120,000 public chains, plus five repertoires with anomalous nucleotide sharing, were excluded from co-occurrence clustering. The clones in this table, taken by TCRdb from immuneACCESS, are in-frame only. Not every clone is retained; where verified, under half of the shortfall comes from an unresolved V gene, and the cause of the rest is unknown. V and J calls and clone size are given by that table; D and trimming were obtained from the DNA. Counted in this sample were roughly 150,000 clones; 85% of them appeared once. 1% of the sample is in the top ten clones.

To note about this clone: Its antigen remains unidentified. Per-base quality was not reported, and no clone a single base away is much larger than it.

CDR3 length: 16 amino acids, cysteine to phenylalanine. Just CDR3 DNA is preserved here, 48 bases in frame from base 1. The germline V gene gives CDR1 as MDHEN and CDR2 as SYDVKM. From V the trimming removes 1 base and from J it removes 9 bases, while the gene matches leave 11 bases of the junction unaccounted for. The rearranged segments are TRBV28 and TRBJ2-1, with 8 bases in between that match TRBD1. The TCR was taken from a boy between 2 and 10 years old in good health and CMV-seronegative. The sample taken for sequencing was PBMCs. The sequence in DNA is TGTGCCAGCAGTTTATATCAGACAGGGGCGCTAGGTGAGCAGTTCTTC. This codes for CASSLYQTGALGEQFF.